These 6 T cell receptor beta chains came from one sample sequenced in a study of control samples from healthy donors and cancer patients. Repertoires were generated with immunoSEQ multiplex PCR, while TCRdb's copy carries only in-frame clones and drops some. The sample contains around 100,000 clones, more than 90% of which appear only once. Sequencing was performed on blood. The receptor set was obtained from a human donor in good health. The donor label of this sample is uncertain.

In this sample, this clone turned up a few times. This CDR3 reads CASSGVLDYGQYV. The CDR3 DNA reads as TGTGCCAGCAGTGGTGTCTTAGACTACGGGCAGTACGTC. This chain joins TRBV2 and TRBJ2-7; D may be TRBD2 (5 bases). The CDR3 runs to 13 residues. The V gene's germline CDR1 is SNHLY and CDR2 FYNNEI.

There are a few counts of this clone. Relative to the germline gene, one junction end is altered; a read error may explain this. This chain links TRBV6-2 or TRBV6-3 with TRBJ2-1; D perhaps matches TRBD2 (5 bases). The CDR3 has 15 amino acids. Germline V gene lookup returns CDR1 MNHEY and CDR2 SVGEGT. CDR3 DNA sequence: TGTGCCAGCAGTTGGCTAGCATCCTCCCACAATGAGCAGTTCTTC. This translates into CASSWLASSHNEQFF.

J is TRBJ1-3 and V is TRBV3-1 (or the pseudogene TRBV3-2); TRBD1 matches at 9 bases. The CDR3 loop spans 21 amino acids. Per the germline V gene, CDR1 is LGHDT and CDR2 is YNNKEL (reference sequence). V was clipped by 0 bases and J by 2 bases; unmatched bases: 17. In nucleotides, the CDR3 is TGTGCCAGCAGCCAAGAAATAGGAAGGACAGGGGTAAAGGGCACTGGAAACACCATATATTTT. Translation gives CASSQEIGRTGVKGTGNTIYF.

The V call is TRBV7-8, the J call TRBJ1-3; TRBD1 is a possible D gene (5 bases). V lost 5 bases and J 0 bases, leaving 11 bases between the germline ends. Germline V lookup: CDR1 SGHVS, CDR2 FQNEAQ. The CDR3 runs 15 residues. The CDR3 nucleotides read TGTGCCAGCAGCCCTGACAGCTACTCTGGAAACACCATATATTTT. It yields the protein CASSPDSYSGNTIYF. The whole variable domain, filled in from reference TRBV7-8 and TRBJ1-3, reads GAGVSQSPRYKVAKRGQDVALRCDPISGHVSLFWYQQALGQGPEFLTYFQNEAQLDKSGLPSDRFFAERPEGSVSTLKIQRTQQEDSAVYLCASSPDSYSGNTIYFGEGSWLTVV.

V is TRBV20-1 and J is TRBJ1-1; D is uncertain. V lost 5 bases and J lost 12, with 13 bases in between. Germline V CDR1 and CDR2: DFQATT, SNEGSKA (reference sequence). The CDR3 totals 10 residues. The CDR3 nucleotides read TGCAGTGCTCGCCGGAGCAAAACTTTCTTT. This gives the protein CSARRSKTFF.

This clone occurred once. At one of its ends the junction is not consistent with the germline gene, which may arise from a read error. The rearrangement joins TRBV12-5 to TRBJ2-2; tentatively, D is TRBD2 (5 bases). The germline gives CDR1 LGHNT, CDR2 FRNRAP. The CDR3 sequence is 14 residues long. CDR3 protein: CASGLVGDTGELLF. In DNA, the CDR3 is TGTGCTAGTGGTTTGGTAGGTGACACCGGGGAGCTGCTTTTT.